This section outlines one T cell receptor (beta chain) sequence together with its context. This table comes from immunoSEQ multiplex PCR, and its TCRdb copy is limited to in-frame clones, with some not included. The sample lists around 170,000 clones, roughly 90% occurring once. The source of the sample is a study of blood T cell repertoires in COVID-19. Those enrolled, adults aged roughly 18 to 95 years, came from some 23 US areas. Two negative PCRs, clearance, or symptom resolution characterized the recovered Cohort 3 donors. CDR1 and CDR2 (germline): LGHDT, YNNKEL (reference sequence). The V segment lost 5 bases and the J segment 8 bases; nucleotides outside the gene matches: 10. The CDR3 covers 15 residues.

The TCR was taken from a woman aged 50 to 60 who had recovered from COVID-19. V and J are TRBV3-1 (or the pseudogene TRBV3-2) and TRBJ2-1; 9 bases are a match to TRBD1. The sequenced material came from PBMCs or T cells enriched from blood (not recorded which). DNA for the CDR3: TGTGCCAGCAGCGCCCGGGACAGGGTAAGGGATGAGCAGTTCTTC. It specifies CASSARDRVRDEQFF.